This entry lists 14 T cell receptor beta chains sequenced from one sample in a study of T cells after posttransplantation cyclophosphamide. The protocol was immunoSEQ multiplex PCR, while the TCRdb copy is restricted to in-frame clones and leaves out a portion. The sample includes over 15,000 clones, none of them occurring once. Treatment was busulfan-fludarabine conditioning, a marrow graft, and cyclophosphamide on days +3 and +4. The starting material was PBMCs, obtained after allogeneic stem cell transplant with posttransplant cyclophosphamide. Receptors originate from a female patient younger than 45 who received an allogeneic stem cell transplant from a related donor, was CMV-positive, and had no GVHD. Some of the T cells may derive from the graft donor.

This clone was found many times. The CDR3 region has the DNA TGTGCCAGTAGTATGAGGCCATCACCCTCTGGAAACACCATATATTTT. Encoded protein: CASSMRPSPSGNTIYF. The V call is TRBV19, the J call TRBJ1-3; D is ambiguous. The CDR3 is made up of 16 amino acids. Trimming cost V 3 bases and J 0 bases, with 12 bases left between them. In germline, CDR1 is LNHDA, CDR2 SQIVND (reference sequence).

This clone appeared many times. This sequence joins TRBV7-6 and TRBJ1-4; 7 nucleotides line up with TRBD1. V lost 5 bases and J lost 5; bases outside the gene matches: 8. Germline V gene sequence: CDR1 SGHVS, CDR2 FNYEAQ. The CDR3 sequence is 15 residues long. The CDR3 sequence: CASSPAGQRNEKLFF. CDR3 sequence (DNA): TGTGCCAGCAGCCCGGCGGGACAGAGGAATGAAAAACTGTTTTTT.

This clone was seen ten or more times. CDR3 sequence reads: CATGTGDGYTF. The CDR3 DNA reads TGTGCCACCGGGACAGGGGATGGCTACACCTTC. The genes are TRBV7-9 and TRBJ1-2; TRBD1 agrees at 10 bases. The ends lost 10 bases at V and 6 bases at J; junction bases unmatched: 2. Germline loops: CDR1 SEHNR, CDR2 FQNEAQ (reference sequence). The CDR3 consists of 11 residues.

This clone was seen repeatedly, ten times or more. The chain joins TRBV4-2 to TRBJ2-7; D is possibly TRBD2 (5 bases). The germline V gene encodes CDR1 LGHNA and CDR2 YNFKEQ. This CDR3 is built from 15 residues. Trimming removed 0 bases at V and 5 bases at J, with 14 bases between. In nucleotides, the CDR3 is TGTGCCAGCAGCCAAGAAGGAGGCAGGCGGGACGAGCAGTACTTC. Translation: CASSQEGGRRDEQYF.

This clone was seen many times. The rearrangement links TRBV30 to TRBJ2-1; TRBD2 matches at 10 bases. This CDR3 comprises 15 residues. Germline V CDR1 and CDR2: GTSNPN, SVGIG (reference sequence). J gave up 3 bases and V 2 bases, and 4 bases lay outside the gene matches. The CDR3 loop reads CAWSSSSGGYNEQFF. CDR3 sequence (DNA): TGTGCCTGGAGTTCATCTAGCGGGGGCTACAATGAGCAGTTCTTC. The full variable domain, completed using reference TRBV30 and TRBJ2-1, is SQTIHQWPATLVQPVGSPLSLECTVEGTSNPNLYWYRQAAGRGLQLLFYSVGIGQISSEVPQNLSASRPQDRQFILSSKKLLLSDSGFYLCAWSSSSGGYNEQFFGPGTRLTVL.

This clone appeared many times. The chain has TRBV28 and TRBJ2-7; 12 bases are a match to TRBD1. The CDR3 runs 15 residues. Germline-derived CDR1 and CDR2 are MDHEN and SYDVKM. The J segment lost 5 bases and the V segment lost 6 bases, leaving 8 bases of the junction unmatched. DNA for the CDR3: TGTGCCAGCAGGGAACCGGGACAGGGGGCTCACGAGCAGTACTTC. It specifies CASREPGQGAHEQYF.

This clone was observed many times. The chain employs TRBV5-6 and TRBJ2-1; 7 nucleotides line up with TRBD2. This CDR3 is built from 15 residues. Germline V gene data show CDR1 as SGHDT and CDR2 as YYEEEE. Trimming removed 2 bases from V and 3 bases from J; junction bases left unmatched: 5. CDR3 sequence reads: CASSFEGRGYNEQFF. CDR3 nucleotides: TGTGCCAGCAGCTTCGAGGGGAGGGGCTACAATGAGCAGTTCTTC. Variable domain in full (rest from reference TRBV5-6 and TRBJ2-1): DAGVTQSPTHLIKTRGQQVTLRCSPKSGHDTVSWYQQALGQGPQFIFQYYEEEERQRGNFPDRFSGHQFPNYSSELNVNALLLGDSALYLCASSFEGRGYNEQFFGPGTRLTVL.

This clone was detected ten times or more. This rearrangement joins TRBV6-5 to TRBJ2-3, with D perhaps matching TRBD1 (6 bases). CDR1 MNHEY and CDR2 SVGAGI come from the germline V gene. The CDR3 runs to 14 residues. Trimming took 8 bases from V and 6 from J, leaving 18 bases between them. The DNA of the CDR3 is TGTGCCAGCGGTGAGGGGGTTTTAATTGATACGCAGTATTTT. Translating it yields CASGEGVLIDTQYF.

Many counts were recorded for this clone. CDR3 nucleotides: TGTGCCAGCAGTCCCAGTCCGGGGAACACTGAAGCTTTCTTT. Translated, it gives CASSPSPGNTEAFF. The rearrangement uses TRBV5-5 and TRBJ1-1; D remains ambiguous. There are 14 residues in the CDR3. The V end was cut by 5 bases, the J end by 1 base, with 12 bases between. CDR1 SGHKS and CDR2 YYEKEE come from the germline V gene (reference sequence). Combining the CDR3 with reference TRBV5-5 and TRBJ1-1 gives the whole variable domain DAGVTQSPTHLIKTRGQQVTLRCSPISGHKSVSWYQQVLGQGPQFIFQYYEKEERGRGNFPDRFSARQFPNYSSELNVNALLLGDSALYLCASSPSPGNTEAFFGQGTRLTVV.

Ten or more counts support this clone. V is TRBV14 and J is TRBJ2-3; D not resolved. V was clipped by 4 bases and J by 4 bases, with 6 bases between them. CDR3 size: 12 residues. Germline CDR1 is SGHDN and CDR2 is FVKESK. This CDR3 is CASSLTADTQYF. The CDR3 bases are TGTGCCAGCAGCCTTACGGCAGATACGCAGTATTTT. Complete variable domain (other parts from reference TRBV14 and TRBJ2-3): EAGVTQFPSHSVIEKGQTVTLRCDPISGHDNLYWYRRVMGKEIKFLLHFVKESKQDESGMPNNRFLAERTGGTYSTLKVQPAELEDSGVYFCASSLTADTQYFGPGTRLTVL.

This clone showed up many times. The rearrangement joins TRBV7-9 to TRBJ2-4, with a possible D match to TRBD1 (5 bases). CDR1 and CDR2 (germline): SEHNR, FQNEAQ (reference sequence). The length of the CDR3 is 15 residues. Trimming took off 5 bases at V and 0 bases at J, with 11 bases between the two ends. DNA of the CDR3: TGTGCCAGCAGCCGCAGGGCGGAAGCCAAAAACATTCAGTACTTC. Its protein is CASSRRAEAKNIQYF.

This clone showed up many times. This chain links TRBV19 with TRBJ2-7; 9 nucleotides align to TRBD1. The CDR3 has 14 residues. Germline CDR1 reads LNHDA; CDR2 reads SQIVND (reference sequence). The trim removed 4 bases at V and 6 bases at J, leaving 7 bases unmatched. The chain's CDR3 is CASSSRQGELEQYF. As DNA, the CDR3 is TGTGCCAGTAGTAGCCGACAGGGGGAACTCGAGCAGTACTTC. Based on the CDR3 plus reference TRBV19 and TRBJ2-7, the full variable domain is DGGITQSPKYLFRKEGQNVTLSCEQNLNHDAMYWYRQDPGQGLRLIYYSQIVNDFQKGDIAEGYSVSREKKESFPLTVTSAQKNPTAFYLCASSSRQGELEQYFGPGTRLTVT.

Ten or more counts support this clone. The V and J genes are TRBV5-6 and TRBJ1-1; 8 nucleotides line up with TRBD1. V lost 1 base, J lost 7 bases, and 3 bases stayed unmatched. The CDR3 runs 13 residues. Germline V CDR1 and CDR2: SGHDT, YYEEEE. CDR3 nucleotides: TGTGCCAGCAGCTTGTCTGGACAGGGTGAAGCTTTCTTT. Amino acid sequence: CASSLSGQGEAFF.

This clone was recorded at least ten times. The chain joins TRBV2 to TRBJ2-1; weak D call: TRBD2 (5 bases). The CDR3 consists of 14 residues. V was trimmed by 1 base and J by 4 bases, leaving 8 bases between them. Germline CDR1 is SNHLY and CDR2 is FYNNEI. CDR3 bases: TGTGCCAGCAGTGAAGTGCGGGTTTACAATGAGCAGTTCTTC. Translation: CASSEVRVYNEQFF.